The present T cell receptor (beta chain) was sequenced within a study of beta chain features in type 1 diabetes. Study outcomes and limitations: PCR may have favored shorter templates equally in patients and controls. Patients with Type 1 diabetes showed moderately but significantly shorter TCRB CDR3s in all four CD4+ subsets.

With regard to this clone: The antigen is unknown.

The V gene's germline CDR1 is LGHNA and CDR2 YNFKEQ. Trimming left V 0 bases short and J 2 bases short, with 15 bases between. The CDR3 loop spans 17 amino acids. Every single donor gave one heparinised blood draw, and these averaged about 110 mL. Researchers reported sorting CD4+ naive, central memory, regulatory and stem cell-like memory cells via CD45RO/CCR7/CD25/CD127/CD95/CD27. Isolated RNA was reverse transcribed in full, so expressed TCRB transcripts were sequenced. The read count averaged approximately 3.3 million across naive, central memory and regulatory T cell samples. TCRdb keeps only in-frame clones here, not all; method: immunoSEQ multiplex PCR. The sample shows roughly 150,000 clones, 8% to 9.5% of them seen only once.

Sequenced material: central memory CD4+ T cells from blood. This chain links TRBV4-2 with TRBJ2-3, with D possibly being TRBD2 (5 bases). The TCR was taken from a woman aged 18-30 years with type 1 diabetes. The CDR3 nucleotides are TGTGCCAGCAGCCAAGAACTCCGGCGGGCTTACACAGATACGCAGTATTTT. It translates to CASSQELRRAYTDTQYF.